A selection of T cell receptor beta chains follows, all from one sample in a study of cytomegalovirus exposure and HLA in healthy donors. Clones were sequenced by immunoSEQ multiplex PCR, and TCRdb holds only the in-frame ones, with some missing. This sample's clone table lists about 160,000 clones. Source material: PBMCs. The receptors were gathered from a man aged 25 to 40 in good health and CMV-seronegative. CDR3s leave out the opening cysteine and the closing phenylalanine or tryptophan. Fields, in order: V gene, CDR3 protein.

v_gene: TRBV27
CDR3aa: ASSLYRTGEWQY

v_gene: TRBV2
CDR3aa: ASSEGHTVGNYGYT

v_gene: TRBV7-9
CDR3aa: ASSLVTGEQY

v_gene: TRBV7-2
CDR3aa: ASSSAGGNYEQY

v_gene: TRBV7-2
CDR3aa: ASSLGGAGARGEQF

v_gene: TRBV5-4
CDR3aa: ASSSPGQGGTEAF

v_gene: TRBV28
CDR3aa: ASSPWDSREKLF

v_gene: TRBV5-1
CDR3aa: ASKRVGGNNEQF

v_gene: TRBV25-1
CDR3aa: ASSATGLPDTQY

v_gene: TRBV12-5
CDR3aa: ASGLVLTHGYEQY

v_gene: TRBV5-1
CDR3aa: ASRDWREAEYEQY

v_gene: TRBV7-9
CDR3aa: ASSLGGLGRETQY

v_gene: TRBV18
CDR3aa: ASSPQDRGQYEQY

v_gene: TRBV27
CDR3aa: ASRDGGANNEQF

v_gene: TRBV9
CDR3aa: ASSVAGLDVGEQF

v_gene: TRBV2
CDR3aa: ASRPRDSRRGEQY

v_gene: TRBV15
CDR3aa: ATSRDSGVLETQY

v_gene: TRBV10-3
CDR3aa: AISDGGQGGREQY

v_gene: TRBV30
CDR3aa: AWSSPGDVTDTQY

v_gene: TRBV29-1
CDR3aa: SAEGQGGEKLF

v_gene: TRBV7-9
CDR3aa: ASSFEDYGYT

v_gene: TRBV11-3
CDR3aa: ASSPTSYEQY

v_gene: TRBV19
CDR3aa: ASSIQGADYGYT

v_gene: TRBV4-1
CDR3aa: ASSQDPSGNQPQH

v_gene: TRBV19
CDR3aa: ASSILSSHNEQF

v_gene: TRBV18
CDR3aa: ASSSSRANKSYEQY

v_gene: TRBV30
CDR3aa: AWRGQGFGGYT

v_gene: TRBV7-6
CDR3aa: ASSLELGQIHGYT

v_gene: TRBV7-3
CDR3aa: ASSLTPGSEGYT

v_gene: TRBV7-3
CDR3aa: ASSPGSGQWYGYT

v_gene: TRBV28
CDR3aa: ASINADSYEQY

v_gene: TRBV20-1
CDR3aa: SARGYRAQY

v_gene: TRBV7-9
CDR3aa: ASSLSRDEQF

v_gene: TRBV28
CDR3aa: ASSFRRVTEAF

v_gene: TRBV4-3
CDR3aa: ASSQVDGFEQF

v_gene: TRBV7-3
CDR3aa: ASSLMGAGLGETQY

v_gene: TRBV5-1
CDR3aa: ASSPQKQEQF

v_gene: TRBV28
CDR3aa: ASNFPGSVAGELF

v_gene: TRBV4-2
CDR3aa: ASSREGREQY